The subject of this entry is one T cell receptor beta chain. Original handling: Scientists estimated how many nucleated cells there were by amplifying reference gene primers. Here immunoSEQ multiplex PCR was the method, and the copy in TCRdb shows in-frame clones only, minus some. V, J and clone size reflect that table, while D and trimming were determined from the DNA. Here the sample spans roughly 240,000 clones, 70% to 90% being singletons. The sample comes from a study of blood T cell repertoires in COVID-19. Study context: The samples span acute and convalescent COVID-19 from the United States, Italy and Spain. The analysed material was cDNA or gDNA that came from T cells, B-cell-depleted T cells, or PBMCs.

Trimming shortened V by 3 bases and J by 4 bases, and 13 bases separated the two germline ends. This CDR3 spans 15 amino acids. The germline CDR1 and CDR2 sequences are ENHRY and SYGVKD. The receptor comes from a man between 18 and 29 years old with active or convalescent COVID-19. The sample comprised peripheral blood. The chain combines TRBV10-3 with TRBJ1-5, with D possibly matching TRBD1 (5 bases). CDR3 region: CAISDSREVNQPQHF. The CDR3, as DNA: TGTGCCATCAGTGATTCCAGGGAGGTGAATCAGCCCCAGCATTTT.